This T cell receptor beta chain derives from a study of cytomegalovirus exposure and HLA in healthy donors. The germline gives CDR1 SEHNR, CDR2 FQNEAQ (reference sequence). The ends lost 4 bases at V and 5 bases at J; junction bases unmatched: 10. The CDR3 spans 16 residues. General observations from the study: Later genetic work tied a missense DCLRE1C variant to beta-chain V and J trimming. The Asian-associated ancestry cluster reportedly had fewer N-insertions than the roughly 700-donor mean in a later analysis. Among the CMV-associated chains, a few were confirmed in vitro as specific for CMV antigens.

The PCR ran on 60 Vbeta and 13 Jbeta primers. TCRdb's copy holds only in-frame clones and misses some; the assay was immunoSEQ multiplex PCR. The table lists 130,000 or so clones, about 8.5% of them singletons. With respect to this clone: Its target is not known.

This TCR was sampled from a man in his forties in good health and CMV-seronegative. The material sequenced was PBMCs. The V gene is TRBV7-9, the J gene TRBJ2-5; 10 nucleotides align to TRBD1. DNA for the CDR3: TGTGCCAGCAGCTCCTACCGGGACAGGGGTTCGGAGACCCAGTACTTC. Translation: CASSSYRDRGSETQYF.